What follows describes a single TCR beta chain. The CDR3 length is 15 residues. The V segment lost 1 base and the J segment 2 bases; nucleotides outside the gene matches: 4. Germline CDR1 is SGHTA and CDR2 is FQGTGA. This sample is drawn from a study of blood T cell repertoires in COVID-19. Study-wide context: The United States, Italy and Spain provided the acute and convalescent COVID-19 samples. The analysed material was cDNA or gDNA that came from T cells, B-cell-depleted T cells, or PBMCs.

The authors' processing: Scientists estimated how many nucleated cells there were by amplifying reference gene primers. The method was immunoSEQ multiplex PCR; TCRdb's version includes in-frame clones alone and lacks a portion of them. V, J and clone size are taken as reported in that table, and D and trimming were inferred from the DNA itself. The sample yields 200,000 to 250,000 clones, 86% seen once. The sequence was obtained from a woman aged 55 to 70 who had recovered from COVID-19. The J gene is TRBJ2-5, the V gene TRBV7-3; 7 bases fit TRBD2. Sequencing used peripheral blood. CDR3 loop: CASSLKRGGQETQYF. The CDR3 bases are TGTGCCAGCAGCTTAAAGCGCGGGGGACAAGAGACCCAGTACTTC. Supplemented by reference TRBV7-3 and TRBJ2-5, the full variable domain reads GAGVSQTPSNKVTEKGKYVELRCDPISGHTALYWYRQSLGQGPEFLIYFQGTGAADDSGLPNDRFFAVRPEGSVSTLKIQRTERGDSAVYLCASSLKRGGQETQYFGPGTRLLVL.